The rows below give T cell receptor beta chains drawn from one sample of a study of cytomegalovirus exposure and HLA in healthy donors. Only in-frame clones appear in the TCRdb table, and some are missing; sequencing was by immunoSEQ multiplex PCR. This table has over 75,000 clones, around 10% appearing once. Sequences were obtained from PBMCs. Every receptor here comes from a man in his fifties or sixties in good health and CMV-seropositive. CDR3s include the opening cysteine and the closing phenylalanine or tryptophan. D genes are given only for firm matches. Clone sizes are given selectively: once, few, many, or a class where the clone is expanded.

J,D,V,length,size,DNA,CDR3
TRBJ1-1,TRBD1,TRBV5-4,17,.,TGTGCCATCAAGGAGGCAGGGACAGGGAGGATTGGCACTGAAGCTTTCTTT,CAIKEAGTGRIGTEAFF
TRBJ2-6,.,TRBV19,18,few,TGTGCCAGTAGTATAGACCCCCCTGGAGGATCTGGGGCCAACGTCCTGACTTTC,CASSIDPPGGSGANVLTF
TRBJ2-1,.,TRBV9,14,few,TGTGCCAGCAGCGTGAGCTGGAAGGGGAATGAGCAGTTCTTC,CASSVSWKGNEQFF
TRBJ2-1,.,TRBV27,15,few,TGTGCCAGCAGTTTTCAATACTCCTCCTACAATGAGCAGTTCTTC,CASSFQYSSYNEQFF
TRBJ2-1,TRBD2,TRBV7-3,14,.,TGTGCCAGCAGCTTTCAAATGGGAGGGCATGAGCAGTTCTTC,CASSFQMGGHEQFF
TRBJ2-7,.,TRBV18,18,.,TGTGCCAGCTCACCACTTTTTGTACAGCCAACTCTTTACTACGAGCAGTACTTC,CASSPLFVQPTLYYEQYF
TRBJ1-3,TRBD1,TRBV6-5,14,.,TGTGCCAGCACCTCGGGACAGAACGACGGCACCATATATTTT,CASTSGQNDGTIYF
TRBJ2-1,TRBD2,TRBV30,16,.,TGTGCCTGTAAAGGACTAGCGGGAGGGGGTAACAATGAGCAGTTCTTC,CACKGLAGGGNNEQFF
TRBJ2-7,TRBD1,TRBV18,14,few,TGTGCCAGCTCACCCCAGGACAGGGATGGCGAGCAGTACTTC,CASSPQDRDGEQYF
TRBJ2-7,TRBD2,TRBV25-1,15,.,TGTGCCAGCAGTCAGACGGGACTAGCGGTCTACGAGCAGTACTTC,CASSQTGLAVYEQYF
TRBJ2-1,TRBD2,TRBV14,16,few,TGTGCCAGCAGCCAAGCGGGACTAGCGGGAGCACAGGAGCAGTTCTTC,CASSQAGLAGAQEQFF
TRBJ2-7,.,TRBV5-1,14,few,TGCGCCAGCAGCTTGGGCGGCCGATCCTACGAGCAGTACTTC,CASSLGGRSYEQYF
TRBJ2-1,.,TRBV29-1,16,.,TGCAGCGTTGACACGGGGTTTTTCAGCTCCTACAATGAGCAGTTCTTC,CSVDTGFFSSYNEQFF
TRBJ1-5,TRBD1,TRBV30,15,.,TGTGCCTGGAGTGAGGGACAGGGTAACAATCAGCCCCAGCATTTT,CAWSEGQGNNQPQHF
TRBJ2-1,.,TRBV5-6,16,few,TGTGCCAGCAGCTCCACTCCCGAGGGCCGGAGGGGGGGGCAGTTCTTC,CASSSTPEGRRGGQFF
TRBJ2-1,.,TRBV6-4,15,.,TGTGCCAGCAGCATGACATCGAGCTCCTACAATGAGCAGTTCTTC,CASSMTSSSYNEQFF
TRBJ2-5,TRBD1,TRBV19,15,.,TGTGCCAGTAGTTTAAGACAGGGGGCGCGAGAGACCCAGTACTTC,CASSLRQGARETQYF
TRBJ2-5,.,TRBV2,13,.,TGTGCCAGCAGTGAGGGGGGTTCAGAGACCCAGTACTTC,CASSEGGSETQYF
TRBJ1-1,.,TRBV7-2,16,.,TGTGCCAGCAGCTTATTGCCGGGAGGGATGAACACTGAAGCTTTCTTT,CASSLLPGGMNTEAFF
TRBJ2-2,TRBD1,TRBV2,15,few,TGTGCCAGCAGTACCTTCGGACAGGGGGCCGGGGAGCTGTTTTTT,CASSTFGQGAGELFF
TRBJ1-4,TRBD1,TRBV5-1,14,few,TGCGCCAGCAGGGGAGGGACAGGGGCAGAAAAACTGTTTTTT,CASRGGTGAEKLFF
TRBJ1-2,TRBD1,TRBV27,15,.,TGTGCCAGCAGTTTTAGGACAGGGGGCAGCTATGGCTACACCTTC,CASSFRTGGSYGYTF
TRBJ2-1,TRBD2,TRBV28,15,few,TGTGCCAGCGGTGAGCGGGAGAGCTCCTACAATGAGCAGTTCTTC,CASGERESSYNEQFF
TRBJ2-1,TRBD2,TRBV4-2,18,.,TGTGCCAGCAGCCAACGACTAGCGGGAGGGGTTTCGGGCAATGAGCAGTTCTTC,CASSQRLAGGVSGNEQFF
TRBJ2-2,.,TRBV6-6,13,.,TGTGCCAGCAGTTCCCGGGAGTCCGGGGAGCTGTTTTTT,CASSSRESGELFF
TRBJ2-3,.,TRBV7-2,12,.,TGTGCCAGCAGCTCTATCACAGATACGCAGTATTTT,CASSSITDTQYF
TRBJ1-5,.,TRBV2,13,many,TGTGCCAGCAGTGGGGAGGTAGACCAGCCCCAGCATTTT,CASSGEVDQPQHF
TRBJ2-7,.,TRBV6-5,14,few,TGTGCCAGCAGTTACTCGCGGAGAGCCTACGAGCAGTACTTC,CASSYSRRAYEQYF
TRBJ1-1,TRBD1,TRBV28,15,.,TGTGCCAGCAGTACAGGGGGCTTGCAGAACACTGAAGCTTTCTTT,CASSTGGLQNTEAFF
TRBJ2-2,TRBD2,TRBV18,18,.,TGTGCCAGCTCACAGAAAAAAGGACTAGCGGGAGGTGTCGGGGAGCTGTTTTTT,CASSQKKGLAGGVGELFF
TRBJ1-1,TRBD1,TRBV9,15,.,TGTGCCAGCAGCGTTTCGACAGGGGGGAACACTGAAGCTTTCTTT,CASSVSTGGNTEAFF